A selection of T cell receptor beta chains follows, all from one sample in a study. TCRdb ran MiXCR on the 5' RACE reads and lists one entry per CDR3 protein. The data contain some 60,000 distinct CDR3 sequences, about 31% of them singletons. Sequencing was carried out using tumor-infiltrating naive CD4+ T cells sorted from the breast tumor. The receptor source for this set is a female donor with breast cancer. The CDR3 runs from the conserved cysteine through the conserved F or W. D genes are given only for firm matches. Expanded clones get a size class; other rows say once, few or many, or leave the size out.

D gene | clone size | J gene | V gene | CDR3 DNA | CDR3 protein
. | many | TRBJ2-2 | TRBV7-2 | TGTGCCAGCAGAAGGGGGGACACCGGGGAGCTGTTTTTT | CASRRGDTGELFF
. | . | TRBJ2-1 | TRBV4-3 | TGCGCCAGCAGCCCTTCACATGGTGAGCAGTTCTTC | CASSPSHGEQFF
. | . | TRBJ2-7 | TRBV3-1 | TGTGCCAGCATGGGGGGCCCGCCGGGAGCGGACTACGAGCAGTACTTC | CASMGGPPGADYEQYF
. | many | TRBJ2-5 | TRBV2 | TGTGCCAGCAGTGAATGGACAGCACAAGAGACCCAGTACTTC | CASSEWTAQETQYF
. | . | TRBJ2-7 | TRBV20-1 | TGCAGTGCTAGGGGAAAACTAAACCCCAACGAGCAGTACTTC | CSARGKLNPNEQYF
. | . | TRBJ1-1 | TRBV28 | TGTGCCAGCAGTTACGGACAGGAAGCTTTCTTT | CASSYGQEAFF
. | many | TRBJ2-7 | TRBV2 | TGTGCCAGCAGTGTCCTTGACAGGAAAATATCCTACGAGCAGTACTTC | CASSVLDRKISYEQYF
. | . | TRBJ2-1 | TRBV10-3 | TGTGCCATCAGTGGGACCAATAACAATGAGCAGTTCTTC | CAISGTNNNEQFF
. | medium-sized | TRBJ1-5 | TRBV4-1 | TGCGCCAGCAGCCAAACGGCGGGAGGCGATAGCAATCAGCCCCAGCATTTT | CASSQTAGGDSNQPQHF
. | . | TRBJ2-2 | TRBV2 | TGTGCCAGCAGTCAAGGGGCCACCGGGGAGCTGTTTTTT | CASSQGATGELFF
. | . | TRBJ2-1 | TRBV7-9 | TGTGCCAGCAGCTTAGCACTAGCAGGTACATCCAATGAGCAGTTCTTC | CASSLALAGTSNEQFF
. | many | TRBJ2-1 | TRBV25-1 | TGTGCCAGCAGCGGATTCTCCTACAATGAGCAGTTCTTC | CASSGFSYNEQFF
TRBD1 | . | TRBJ1-1 | TRBV7-2 | TGTGCCAGCAGCTTAGATAACAGGGGCACTGAAGCTTTCTTT | CASSLDNRGTEAFF
TRBD1 | . | TRBJ1-5 | TRBV6-6 | TGTGCCAGCAGTGACCGACAGGGCCTTCAGCCCCAGCATTTT | CASSDRQGLQPQHF
TRBD1 | . | TRBJ1-2 | TRBV10-2 | TGCGCCAGCCGTGGGACAGGGGGCGGACCAAGCTATGGCTACACCTTC | CASRGTGGGPSYGYTF
TRBD2 | few | TRBJ2-1 | TRBV4-1 | TGCGCCAGCAGCCATGACCGGACTAGTAACAATGAGCAGTTCTTC | CASSHDRTSNNEQFF
. | . | TRBJ2-2 | TRBV7-3 | TGTGCCAGCAGCTCACGGTACACCGGGGAGCTGTTTTTT | CASSSRYTGELFF
. | . | TRBJ2-1 | TRBV5-1 | TGCGCCAGCAGCTTGGCCAGCGGGTTGGGATACAATGAGCAGTTCTTC | CASSLASGLGYNEQFF
TRBD2 | many | TRBJ2-3 | TRBV25-1 | TGTGCCAGCAGTGAATCCGCGGGAGGGCCGTCTTCAGATACGCAGTATTTT | CASSESAGGPSSDTQYF
. | . | TRBJ2-7 | TRBV9 | TGTGCCAGCAGCCCGACGGGACACCTCTACGAGCAGTACTTC | CASSPTGHLYEQYF
. | once | TRBJ1-4 | TRBV7-9 | TGTGCCAGCAGCTCCCAGTGGACTAATGAAAAACCGTTTTTT | CASSSQWTNEKPFF
. | few | TRBJ1-1 | TRBV4-3 | TGCGCCAGCAGCCGAGCAGTGAACACTGAAGCTTTCTTT | CASSRAVNTEAFF
TRBD1 | . | TRBJ1-4 | TRBV7-2 | TGTGCCAGCAGCTTAATGGGACAGGGGAATGAAAAACTGTTTTTT | CASSLMGQGNEKLFF
TRBD2 | many | TRBJ2-7 | TRBV20-1 | TGCAGTGCTAGGGTTGCACAACTAAAAAGCGGGGGGTATAACGAGCAGTACTTC | CSARVAQLKSGGYNEQYF
. | . | TRBJ1-4 | TRBV5-1 | TGCGCCGGCAGCCGATCAGGGGCGGGTAATGAAAAACTGTTTTTT | CAGSRSGAGNEKLFF
. | few | TRBJ1-4 | TRBV28 | TGTGCCAGCAGCATCCAGATAACTAATGAAAAACTGTTTTTT | CASSIQITNEKLFF
. | . | TRBJ2-1 | TRBV5-1 | TGCGCCAGCAACCCCGACACTAGCTCCTACAATGAGCAGTTCTTC | CASNPDTSSYNEQFF
. | . | TRBJ2-1 | TRBV20-1 | TGCAGTGCCCCTCTCGGTGTGGGCCGTGAGCAGTTCTTC | CSAPLGVGREQFF
. | . | TRBJ1-1 | TRBV28 | TGTGCCAGCAGTCCAAGCTTGTTGTTGGCTTTCTTT | CASSPSLLLAFF
. | . | TRBJ2-3 | TRBV10-2 | TGCGCCAGCAGTGGCCCTTCGCGGAATACGCAGTATTTT | CASSGPSRNTQYF
. | . | TRBJ2-1 | TRBV5-1 | TGCGCCAGCAGCCTCAGACAGTCCTCCTACAATGAGCAGTTCTTC | CASSLRQSSYNEQFF
. | few | TRBJ2-6 | TRBV5-1 | TGCGCCAGCAGCTCGGATGGGACATCTGGGGCCAACGTCCTGACTTTC | CASSSDGTSGANVLTF
. | . | TRBJ2-5 | TRBV7-2 | TGCGCCAGCAGCTATGGAAACAGAAAAGAAGAGACCCAGTACTTC | CASSYGNRKEETQYF
TRBD2 | . | TRBJ2-1 | TRBV6-2/TRBV6-3 | TGTGCCAGCAGTTCCCGTCCTCGCGGGAGCTCCTACAATGAGCAGTTCTTC | CASSSRPRGSSYNEQFF
TRBD1 | few | TRBJ2-4 | TRBV7-2 | TGTGCCAGCAGCTTGTTTCGGGACAGGGGCAACATTCAGTACTTC | CASSLFRDRGNIQYF
TRBD2 | . | TRBJ2-7 | TRBV4-2 | TGTGCCAGCAGCCAAGATGTCCTAGCGGGAGGGTATCTCTACGAGCAGTACTTC | CASSQDVLAGGYLYEQYF
. | . | TRBJ2-5 | TRBV11-2 | TGTGCCAGCAGCCTTACACGGGACTTTAAAGAGACCCAGTACTTC | CASSLTRDFKETQYF
. | . | TRBJ1-1 | TRBV4-1 | TGCGCCAGCAGCTGGTCAGGTGGAGGGGTGTCTGAAGCTTTCTTT | CASSWSGGGVSEAFF
. | . | TRBJ2-5 | TRBV7-9 | TGTGCCAGCAGCTCGGGAAAGACCCAGTACTTC | CASSSGKTQYF
. | many | TRBJ1-3 | TRBV6-6 | TGTGCCAGCAGTTATGTCCAGGGGATGGGCACCATATATTTT | CASSYVQGMGTIYF
TRBD2 | . | TRBJ2-2 | TRBV4-1 | TGCGCCAGCAGCCACCTAGACATGGGACTAGTTGGCGGGGAGCTGTTTTTT | CASSHLDMGLVGGELFF
. | . | TRBJ1-2 | TRBV7-2 | TGTGCCAGCAGCTTAGGACGGGACCCCTCTTATGGCTACACCTTC | CASSLGRDPSYGYTF
TRBD1 | . | TRBJ2-1 | TRBV5-6 | TGTGCCAGCAGCTCCCGAGGGGGACAGATCTACAATGAGCAGTTCTTC | CASSSRGGQIYNEQFF
. | . | TRBJ1-1 | TRBV5-6 | TGTGCCAGCAGCTTCGTGAAGAACACTGAAGCTTTCTTT | CASSFVKNTEAFF
. | . | TRBJ1-1 | TRBV5-1 | TGCGCCAGCAGCCGATCCGCACAGGGTCGGGTCGGTATCTCTGAAGCTTTCTTT | CASSRSAQGRVGISEAFF
TRBD1 | once | TRBJ1-1 | TRBV5-1 | TGCGCCATCAGCCTACAGGGGTCGCCAGTGAAGCTTTGGAAAGCTTTCTTT | CAISLQGSPVKLWKAFF
. | few | TRBJ2-2 | TRBV3-1 | TGTGCCAGCAGCAGTAACGACAGGAACGGGGAGCTGTTTTTT | CASSSNDRNGELFF
. | once | TRBJ2-4 | TRBV27 | TGTGCCAGCAGTTCGAACGGAGGGCCGCCAAACATTCAGTACTTC | CASSSNGGPPNIQYF
TRBD1 | . | TRBJ2-3 | TRBV4-2 | TGTGCCAGCACCGAAGGGGGCTCAACAAGTACGCAGTATTTT | CASTEGGSTSTQYF
. | few | TRBJ2-3 | TRBV9 | TGTGCCAGCAGCGTAGGCAGTGAGAAAAGCACAGATACGCAGTATTTT | CASSVGSEKSTDTQYF
. | many | TRBJ1-1 | TRBV9 | TGTGCCAGCAGCACCCGGGGCGGGGAAGCTTTCTTT | CASSTRGGEAFF